The 22 T cell receptor beta chains reported below all come from one sample, sequenced in a study of regulatory T cells in long-lasting Graves disease (dated by TCRdb to about 2021). Receptor amplification or capture employed multiplex PCR. The instrument was an Illumina HiSeq 4000. To build TCR beta libraries, CDR3 regions were amplified by Arm-PCR using iRepertoire HTBI primers. TCRdb trimmed public reads at Q25 via fastp, called clones via MiXCR and kept in-frame beta chains. Under each unique CDR3 protein, matching rows form one entry showing the most common genes and DNA. The sample yields roughly 420,000 distinct CDR3 sequences; 16% were counted once. In total, the top ten clones hold 20% to 25% of the sample. This specimen's time point label, interpreted: newly diagnosed GD, antithyroid drugs for less than 3 months. RNA was extracted from PBMCs in TRIzol for both TCR sequencing and RNA sequencing.

These data were also reused for a study on T cells in Graves' hyperthyroidism and ophthalmopathy.

Sequencing used peripheral blood mononuclear cells (PBMCs), obtained at new diagnosis, from a patient treated with antithyroid drugs. These receptors all stem from a woman aged 18 to 35 with Graves disease. Donor details come from another sample of the same person, matched by shared clones.

This clonotype was recorded a few times. V is TRBV28 and J is TRBJ2-1, with 9 nucleotides matching TRBD1. CDR3 length equals 18 residues. V shed 3 bases, J shed 8 bases, and the junction held 17 bases outside the gene matches. Germline loops: CDR1 MDHEN, CDR2 SYDVKM. The CDR3 DNA sequence: TGTGCCAGCAGTTTGGGGGGTTTAGTGGGACAGGGTCATCATGAGCAGTTCTTC. Amino acid sequence: CASSLGGLVGQGHHEQFF. Using reference TRBV28 and TRBJ2-1 for the parts outside the CDR3, the full variable domain is DVKVTQSSRYLVKRTGEKVFLECVQDMDHENMFWYRQDPGLGLRLIYFSYDVKMKEKGDIPEGYSVSREKKERFSLILESASTNQTSMYLCASSLGGLVGQGHHEQFFGPGTRLTVL.

The V call is TRBV28, the J call TRBJ2-3, with D uncertain. The germline V gene has CDR1 MDHEN and CDR2 SYDVKM. The CDR3 covers 15 residues. Between the trimmed V and J ends, which lost 5 bases and 0 bases, there was a span of 12 bases. This CDR3 reads CASSISGGSTDTQYF. The CDR3 DNA reads as TGTGCCAGCAGTATTTCGGGCGGCAGCACAGATACGCAGTATTTT.

This clonotype was seen at least ten times. The chain couples TRBV3-1 to TRBJ1-4; a weak D match, TRBD1 (6 bases). Germline lookup yields CDR1 LGHDT and CDR2 YNNKEL (reference sequence). Trimming cost V 4 bases and J 0 bases, with 9 bases left between them. The CDR3 sequence is 15 residues long. CDR3: CASSPRDTTNEKLFF. CDR3 sequence (DNA): TGTGCCAGCAGCCCAAGGGACACAACTAATGAAAAACTGTTTTTT. The full variable domain, rest sourced from reference TRBV3-1 and TRBJ1-4, is DTAVSQTPKYLVTQMGNDKSIKCEQNLGHDTMYWYKQDSKKFLKIMFSYNNKELIINETVPNRFSPKSPDKAHLNLHINSLELGDSAVYFCASSPRDTTNEKLFFGSGTQLSVL.

To note about this clonotype: This likely reflects a read error, since a far larger clone is one base away. V usage is TRBV28 and J usage is TRBJ2-3; 15 bases are shared with TRBD2. Germline CDR1 reads MDHEN; CDR2 reads SYDVKM. The junction had 2 bases not matched to a gene; V was cut back by 5 bases and J by 5 bases. This CDR3 has 15 residues. The CDR3 sequence is CASSGLAGGQDTQYF. For the CDR3, the DNA is TGTGCCAGCAGTGGACTAGCGGGAGGGCAAGATACGCAGTATTTT.

This clonotype showed up just a few times. The genes are TRBV20-1 and TRBJ2-7; D gene unclear. Germline V CDR1 and CDR2: DFQATT, SNEGSKA (reference sequence). Trimming cost V 5 bases and J 2 bases, with 16 bases left between them. The CDR3 length is 14 residues. Written as DNA, the CDR3 is TGCAGTGCTTCACCGGCGGAAAAGCCCTACGAGCAGTACTTC. It translates to CSASPAEKPYEQYF.

This clonotype was seen repeatedly, ten times or more. The chain uses TRBV11-3 and TRBJ1-1; TRBD1 aligns across 10 bases. The germline V gene encodes CDR1 SGHNT and CDR2 YENEEA. J was trimmed by 4 bases and V by 5 bases; bases with no gene match: 7. The CDR3 is 15 amino acids. The CDR3 nucleotides are TGTGCCAGCAGCATCGACAGGGGGCTGACCACTGAAGCTTTCTTT. Protein: CASSIDRGLTTEAFF.

This clonotype occurred many times. Here the CDR3 DNA reads TGCAGCGTTTTGGGGGCCCTGCTAATCTACAATGAGCAGTTCTTC. The encoded protein is CSVLGALLIYNEQFF. The chain employs TRBV29-1 and TRBJ2-1; D possibly corresponds to TRBD1 (6 bases). Trimming took off 5 bases at V and 3 bases at J, with 17 bases between the two ends. Germline values: CDR1 SQVTM, CDR2 ANQGSEA. The CDR3 runs 15 residues.

This sequence joins TRBV4-3 and TRBJ2-3, with TRBD2 matching 14 bases. CDR3 length: 17 residues. V lost 4 bases to trimming and J lost 8 bases; unmatched junction nucleotides: 11. Germline CDR1 and CDR2: LGHNA and YSLEER. The CDR3 DNA sequence: TGCGCCAGCAGCCTTACTTCCGGGACTAGCGGGAGTGGTACGCAGTATTTT. This codes for CASSLTSGTSGSGTQYF.

In its sample, this clonotype was seen many times. The chain employs TRBV28 and TRBJ1-1; D not certain. The CDR3 sequence is 14 residues long. Per the germline V gene, CDR1 is MDHEN and CDR2 is SYDVKM. Trimming pared 2 bases from V and 2 bases from J, leaving 9 bases between. CDR3 DNA sequence: TGTGCCAGCAGTTTAGGGCGGGAAAACACTGAAGCTTTCTTT. This sequence encodes CASSLGRENTEAFF.

This clonotype came up many times. The J gene is TRBJ2-7, the V gene TRBV15; no clear D gene. The V gene lost 9 bases and the J gene lost 0 bases, with 12 bases spanning the gap. This CDR3 is built from 13 residues. Germline V lookup: CDR1 LNHNV, CDR2 YYDKDF (reference sequence). This chain's CDR3 is CATSDLSSYEQYF. In nucleotides, the CDR3 is TGTGCCACGTCGGACCTCAGCTCCTACGAGCAGTACTTC.

With respect to this clonotype: A single base separates this from a much larger clone, so it may be a read error. This sequence joins TRBV10-3 and TRBJ1-2, with TRBD1 matching 8 bases. Germline V gene data show CDR1 as ENHRY and CDR2 as SYGVKD. This CDR3 region has 14 residues. V shed 5 bases and J 3 bases; nucleotides not matched to a gene: 5. The CDR3, as DNA: TGTGCCATCAGTAAGGACAGGGCTTACTATGGCTACACCTTC. Its protein is CAISKDRAYYGYTF.

The V call is TRBV19, the J call TRBJ2-1; TRBD1 might be the D (8 bases). Germline values: CDR1 LNHDA, CDR2 SQIVND (reference sequence). CDR3 size: 15 residues. Trimming removed 7 bases at V and 6 bases at J, with 19 bases between. The CDR3 bases are TGTGCCAGTATGGGGGGGAGGGACAGGATCAATGAGCAGTTCTTC. It is translated as CASMGGRDRINEQFF.

There are a few counts of this clonotype. This chain joins TRBV11-3 and TRBJ2-3; D might be TRBD2 (7 bases). Trimming removed 5 bases from V and 4 bases from J, with 22 bases in between. The CDR3 spans 17 residues. Germline lookup yields CDR1 SGHNT and CDR2 YENEEA. CDR3 protein: CASSPGASGYPPDTQYF. The DNA for the CDR3 is TGTGCCAGCAGCCCAGGGGCTAGCGGCTATCCTCCAGATACGCAGTATTTT.

Ten or more counts support this clonotype. One junction end disagrees with the germline gene, perhaps due to a read error. The genes are TRBV7-9 and TRBJ2-7, with D possibly matching TRBD1 (6 bases). There are 13 residues in the CDR3. CDR1 SEHNR and CDR2 FQNEAQ come from the germline V gene (reference sequence). For the CDR3, the DNA is TGTGCCAGCAGGTTAGGGGGAACGGACGAGCAGTACTTC. It specifies CASRLGGTDEQYF.

This clonotype showed up just a few times. The chain carries TRBV27 and TRBJ2-7; D not certain. Trimming cost V 6 bases and J 2 bases, with 11 bases left between them. The CDR3 has 13 residues. Per the germline V gene, CDR1 is MNHEY and CDR2 is SMNVEV (reference sequence). The CDR3 nucleotides read TGTGCCAGCAGCCGCAATTCGCCCTACGAGCAGTACTTC. Protein: CASSRNSPYEQYF.

This clonotype came up a few times. The V call is TRBV29-1, the J call TRBJ2-3; 8 bases are a match to TRBD2. This CDR3 contains 13 residues. V was clipped by 3 bases and J by 6 bases; unmatched bases: 5. CDR1 is SQVTM, CDR2 ANQGSEA, per germline. The CDR3 bases are TGCAGCGTTGAGCTTCCTAGCGGGGATACGCAGTATTTT. This encodes CSVELPSGDTQYF.

This clonotype has a handful of counts. A far larger clone is off by one base, so a read error is likely. The CDR3 nucleotides are TGTGCCAGCAGCTTAGGTAGGACTAGCGGGATTGGCAATGAGCAGTACTTC. As protein: CASSLGRTSGIGNEQYF. V and J are TRBV11-3 and TRBJ2-7; the match to TRBD2 covers 12 bases. Germline values: CDR1 SGHNT, CDR2 YENEEA. The CDR3 runs 17 residues. J gave up 7 bases and V 1 base, and 11 bases lay outside the gene matches.

To note about this clonotype: Relative to the germline gene, one junction end is altered; a read error may explain this. CDR3 in amino acids: CASSLGQGASSYNEQFF. In nucleotides, the CDR3 is TGCGCCAGCAGCTTGGGACAGGGCGCCAGCTCCTACAATGAGCAGTTCTTC. V and J are TRBV5-5 and TRBJ2-1; the match to TRBD1 covers 9 bases. Germline-derived CDR1 and CDR2 are SGHKS and YYEKEE (reference sequence). This CDR3 is built from 17 residues.

This clonotype was observed a handful of times. CDR3 sequence reads: CASSFTANTEAFF. Here the CDR3 DNA reads TGCGCCAGCAGCTTTACAGCGAACACTGAAGCTTTCTTT. This chain joins TRBV5-1 and TRBJ1-1; D not certain. Trimming stripped 2 bases from V and 1 base from J, with 6 bases between. The CDR3 loop spans 13 amino acids. Germline V lookup: CDR1 SGHRS, CDR2 YFSETQ. Combining the CDR3 with reference TRBV5-1 and TRBJ1-1 gives the whole variable domain KAGVTQTPRYLIKTRGQQVTLSCSPISGHRSVSWYQQTPGQGLQFLFEYFSETQRNKGNFPGRFSGRQFSNSRSEMNVSTLELGDSALYLCASSFTANTEAFFGQGTRLTVV.

This clonotype was seen many times. This sequence joins TRBV19 and TRBJ2-1; the match to TRBD2 covers 11 bases. From germline, CDR1 is LNHDA and CDR2 SQIVND (reference sequence). V was pared by 6 bases and J by 3 bases, with 4 bases of the junction left unmatched. The CDR3 runs 15 residues. The CDR3 reads CASRPSGRYYNEQFF. The CDR3 DNA is TGTGCCAGTAGACCTAGCGGGAGGTACTACAATGAGCAGTTCTTC.

The genes are TRBV19 and TRBJ2-3, with D perhaps being TRBD1 or TRBD2 (5 bases each). Germline V CDR1 and CDR2: LNHDA, SQIVND (reference sequence). Trimming shortened V by 3 bases and J by 6 bases, and 13 bases separated the two germline ends. The CDR3 is 14 amino acids. CDR3 coding DNA: TGTGCCAGTAGTATGCCGGGGCAGAGGGATACGCAGTATTTT. Amino acid sequence: CASSMPGQRDTQYF.

This clonotype was picked up many times. V and J are TRBV5-4 and TRBJ2-1; 9 nucleotides align to TRBD2. V trimming: 3 bases; J trimming: 4 bases; junction bases outside the gene matches: 11. This CDR3 has 17 amino acids. Germline assignment: CDR1 SGHNT and CDR2 YYREEE (reference sequence). In DNA form, the CDR3 reads TGTGCCAGCAGCTCTTACCAGGGACTAGCCGCTTACAATGAGCAGTTCTTC. Translating it yields CASSSYQGLAAYNEQFF.